These 25 T cell receptor beta chains share one sample of origin, sequenced in a study of spatial heterogeneity in lung cancer. No antigen is known for these receptors. In TCRdb, the 5' RACE reads were re-called with MiXCR into one record per CDR3 protein. The sample holds more than 3,000 distinct CDR3 sequences, over 4% seen once. As to time point: sample taken at primary tumor resection. General study findings and limits: Tumor mutation count correlated with how many alpha and beta TCRs expanded intratumorally.

Sequenced here: lung tumor tissue, sampled at surgery. The source of these receptors is a male donor with early-stage non-small cell lung cancer.

By frequency in the sample, this clonotype is medium-sized. The V gene is TRBV27, the J gene TRBJ2-4; a weak D match, TRBD2 (6 bases). The CDR3 runs to 16 residues. Trimming shortened V by 2 bases and J by 6 bases, and 17 bases separated the two germline ends. Per germline, CDR1 MNHEY and CDR2 SMNVEV (reference sequence). The CDR3 loop is CASSLEGPGVGNIQYF. CDR3 coding DNA: TGTGCCAGCAGTTTAGAGGGTCCGGGGGTAGGAAACATTCAGTACTTC.

This clonotype was picked up many times. The chain links TRBV7-6 to TRBJ2-1, with D maybe TRBD2 (6 bases). V lost 5 bases and J lost 8, with 13 bases in between. This CDR3 is 13 amino acids long. Germline CDR1 reads SGHVS; CDR2 reads FNYEAQ. The CDR3 DNA follows: TGTGCCAGCAGCCCTCGGGACTTCGATGAGCAGTTCTTC. Its protein is CASSPRDFDEQFF. Based on the CDR3 plus reference TRBV7-6 and TRBJ2-1, the full variable domain is GAGVSQSPRYKVTKRGQDVALRCDPISGHVSLYWYRQALGQGPEFLTYFNYEAQQDKSGLPNDRFSAERPEGSISTLTIQRTEQRDSAMYRCASSPRDFDEQFFGPGTRLTVL.

By sample share, this clonotype is medium-sized. This chain connects TRBV5-1 to TRBJ1-1; 11 nucleotides line up with TRBD1. The CDR3 sequence is 14 residues long. The V segment lost 3 bases and the J segment 5 bases; nucleotides outside the gene matches: 3. The V gene's germline CDR1 is SGHRS and CDR2 YFSETQ. Here the CDR3 reads CASSSGQGETEAFF. The CDR3 DNA reads TGCGCCAGCAGCTCGGGACAGGGGGAAACTGAAGCTTTCTTT.

This chain joins TRBV20-1 and TRBJ2-4; tentatively, D is TRBD1 (5 bases). The CDR3 extends over 16 amino acids. The V gene lost 1 base and the J gene lost 0 bases, with 13 bases spanning the gap. Per the germline V gene, CDR1 is DFQATT and CDR2 is SNEGSKA (reference sequence). CDR3 in amino acids: CSARVGHRLAKNIQYF. The CDR3 DNA reads as TGCAGTGCTAGAGTCGGACATCGACTAGCCAAAAACATTCAGTACTTC.

By proportion, this clonotype is medium-sized. The chain is built from TRBV28 and TRBJ2-7; tentatively, D is TRBD1 (6 bases). The V end was cut by 5 bases, the J end by 6 bases, with 11 bases between. This CDR3 comprises 12 residues. Germline loops: CDR1 MDHEN, CDR2 SYDVKM. The CDR3 spells CASSVQGLEQYF. DNA for the CDR3: TGTGCCAGCAGTGTACAGGGTCTCGAGCAGTACTTC. The full variable domain, in which reference TRBV28 and TRBJ2-7 provide the parts outside the CDR3, is DVKVTQSSRYLVKRTGEKVFLECVQDMDHENMFWYRQDPGLGLRLIYFSYDVKMKEKGDIPEGYSVSREKKERFSLILESASTNQTSMYLCASSVQGLEQYFGPGTRLTVT.

By share, this clonotype counts as medium-sized. This rearrangement joins TRBV28 to TRBJ1-2; no reliable D call. Germline loops: CDR1 MDHEN, CDR2 SYDVKM. This CDR3 has 14 residues. Trimming pared 7 bases from V and 2 bases from J, leaving 14 bases between. This chain's CDR3 is CASNLWGNNYGYTF. DNA of the CDR3: TGTGCCAGCAACCTATGGGGAAACAACTATGGCTACACCTTC.

This clonotype was observed many times. The chain links TRBV28 to TRBJ1-6; TRBD1 aligns across 9 bases. The CDR3 totals 16 residues. After removal of 6 bases from V and 4 bases from J, the junction contained 7 bases not matched to a gene. Germline loops: CDR1 MDHEN, CDR2 SYDVKM. The CDR3 coding sequence is TGTGCCAGCAGACCGGGACAGGGCGGGTATAATTCACCCCTCCACTTT. The encoded protein is CASRPGQGGYNSPLHF.

This clonotype has ten or more counts. The chain uses TRBV14 and TRBJ2-1, with D hard to call. The length of the CDR3 is 15 residues. Germline V lookup: CDR1 SGHDN, CDR2 FVKESK. Trimming took off 4 bases at V and 3 bases at J, with 13 bases between the two ends. The CDR3 reads CASSPKRLFYNEQFF. For the CDR3, the DNA is TGTGCCAGCAGCCCAAAGAGGCTGTTCTACAATGAGCAGTTCTTC.

This clonotype is termed medium-sized. This sequence joins TRBV18 and TRBJ2-1; 10 positions match TRBD1. Germline assignment: CDR1 KGHSH and CDR2 LQKENI. CDR3 length equals 16 residues. After removal of 3 bases from V and 7 bases from J, the junction contained 9 bases not matched to a gene. The CDR3 DNA sequence: TGTGCCAGCTCACCCACCTATGGACAGGGGGGGAATGAGCAGTTCTTC. Translation: CASSPTYGQGGNEQFF.

This clonotype has ten or more counts. The V call is TRBV29-1, the J call TRBJ1-5, with TRBD1 as a possible D gene (6 bases). This CDR3 spans 13 amino acids. Per the germline V gene, CDR1 is SQVTM and CDR2 is ANQGSEA. V was trimmed by 7 bases and J by 7 bases, leaving 17 bases between them. The CDR3 DNA follows: TGCAGCGACCAACAGGGACTGCAACAGCCCCAGCATTTT. As protein: CSDQQGLQQPQHF.

V and J are TRBV3-1 and TRBJ1-5; D is unresolved. The CDR3 extends over 14 amino acids. Trimming left V 1 base short and J 4 bases short, with 8 bases between. Germline CDR1 LGHDT, CDR2 YNNKEL (reference sequence). In DNA form, the CDR3 reads TGTGCCAGCAGCCAAGGGACTCTTAATCAGCCCCAGCATTTT. It translates to CASSQGTLNQPQHF.

The CDR3 region has the DNA TGTGCCATCAGTGGGCCCCCCCTGGATACGCAGTATTTT. Its protein product is CAISGPPLDTQYF. The chain is built from TRBV10-3 and TRBJ2-3; D gene ambiguous. Trimming took 4 bases from V and 6 from J, leaving 11 bases between them. Looked up from germline, CDR1 is ENHRY and CDR2 is SYGVKD. The CDR3 loop spans 13 amino acids.

Of note for this clonotype: This may arise from a read error, as a much more abundant clone is one base away. This chain connects TRBV2 to TRBJ1-4; D is ambiguous. Per germline, CDR1 SNHLY and CDR2 FYNNEI. The CDR3 loop spans 14 amino acids. CDR3: CASSYGGTNEKLYF. For the CDR3, the DNA is TGTGCCAGCAGTTACGGTGGCACTAATGAAAAACTGTATTTT.

The V call is TRBV11-1, the J call TRBJ1-1; possible D gene TRBD1, 5 bases. Germline CDR1 is SGHAT and CDR2 is FQDESV (reference sequence). The CDR3 is 13 amino acids. V was clipped by 2 bases and J by 4 bases, with 8 bases between them. CDR3 sequence (DNA): TGTGCCAGCAGCTTATCAGGGTCCACTGAAGCTTTCTTT. Translation gives CASSLSGSTEAFF. Full variable domain (outside the CDR3, taken from reference TRBV11-1 and TRBJ1-1): EAEVAQSPRYKITEKSQAVAFWCDPISGHATLYWYRQILGQGPELLVQFQDESVVDDSQLPKDRFSAERLKGVDSTLKIQPAELGDSAMYLCASSLSGSTEAFFGQGTRLTVV.

This clonotype is termed medium-sized. This chain connects TRBV7-6 to TRBJ2-5; 10 nucleotides agree with TRBD2. Trimming removed 4 bases from V and 5 bases from J; junction bases left unmatched: 13. Per the germline V gene, CDR1 is SGHVS and CDR2 is FNYEAQ. The CDR3 is made up of 17 amino acids. The CDR3 loop is CASSSGIAGGRGETQYF. CDR3 DNA sequence: TGTGCCAGCAGCTCTGGAATAGCGGGAGGAAGGGGGGAGACCCAGTACTTC.

This clonotype was seen repeatedly, ten times or more. V usage is TRBV20-1 and J usage is TRBJ2-5, with D uncertain. V dropped 1 base and J dropped 5 bases, with 11 bases sitting between them. Germline V gene lookup returns CDR1 DFQATT and CDR2 SNEGSKA (reference sequence). The CDR3 extends over 13 amino acids. The CDR3 DNA reads as TGCAGTGCTAGAGCCCAGCCTCGGGAGACCCAGTACTTC. This sequence encodes CSARAQPRETQYF.

The chain joins TRBV7-9 to TRBJ1-1; D possibly corresponds to TRBD1 (6 bases). The V gene's germline CDR1 is SEHNR and CDR2 FQNEAQ (reference sequence). Trimming left V 5 bases short and J 4 bases short, with 8 bases between. The CDR3 extends over 12 amino acids. CDR3 sequence reads: CASSGGGTEAFF. The CDR3 DNA reads as TGTGCCAGCAGCGGAGGGGGCACTGAAGCTTTCTTT. Full variable domain (rest looked up from reference TRBV7-9 and TRBJ1-1): DTGVSQNPRHKITKRGQNVTFRCDPISEHNRLYWYRQTLGQGPEFLTYFQNEAQLEKSRLLSDRFSAERPKGSFSTLEIQRTEQGDSAMYLCASSGGGTEAFFGQGTRLTVV.

This clonotype has a count of ten or more. V gene TRBV21-1 combines with J gene TRBJ2-5; the table assigns TRBD1, which was not confirmed against the DNA. TRBV21-1 is deemed a pseudogene. The CDR3 sequence is 14 residues long. This CDR3 reads CASSFDRGQETQYF. CDR3 sequence (DNA): TGTGCCAGCAGCTTCGACAGGGGACAAGAGACCCAGTACTTC.

This clonotype counts as medium-sized. The chain joins TRBV28 to TRBJ2-7, with D maybe TRBD1 (6 bases). The CDR3 is 16 amino acids. Trimming removed 6 bases at V and 0 bases at J, with 18 bases between. Looked up from germline, CDR1 is MDHEN and CDR2 is SYDVKM. This chain's CDR3 is CASSIYRDAGSYEQYF. CDR3 DNA: TGTGCCAGCAGCATTTACAGGGACGCGGGCTCCTACGAGCAGTACTTC. The whole variable domain, remainder taken from reference TRBV28 and TRBJ2-7, is DVKVTQSSRYLVKRTGEKVFLECVQDMDHENMFWYRQDPGLGLRLIYFSYDVKMKEKGDIPEGYSVSREKKERFSLILESASTNQTSMYLCASSIYRDAGSYEQYFGPGTRLTVT.

This clonotype is medium-sized by share. DNA for the CDR3: TGTGCCAGCAGCTACATCGGACAGGGAGCTTTCTTT. Its translation: CASSYIGQGAFF. J is TRBJ1-1 and V is TRBV5-4, with TRBD1 matching over 8 bases. Trimming cost V 3 bases and J 10 bases; bases outside gene matches: 5. Germline assignment: CDR1 SGHNT and CDR2 YYREEE (reference sequence). This CDR3 contains 12 residues.

This clonotype was seen ten or more times. The chain uses TRBV21-1 and TRBJ2-7; the D call TRBD1 from the table was never checked on the DNA. TRBV21-1 is flagged as a pseudogene. The CDR3 runs 17 residues. Written as DNA, the CDR3 is TGTGCCAGCACCCTTTCCGGGGGGGACAGGGGTACCTACGAGCAGTACGTC. Translating it yields CASTLSGGDRGTYEQYV.

This clonotype is categorized as medium-sized. One end of the junction does not line up with germline, which may come from a read error. The V call is TRBV2, the J call TRBJ2-3; D is perhaps TRBD2 (6 bases). The CDR3 consists of 19 residues. Germline V lookup: CDR1 SNHLY, CDR2 FYNNEI. The DNA for the CDR3 is TGTGCCAGCGGTGATAAGCGGGCGACCGACCTCCCACCTTTAAATACGCAGTATTTT. Its protein product is CASGDKRATDLPPLNTQYF.

The chain uses TRBV3-1 and TRBJ2-2, with a possible D match to TRBD2 (5 bases). There are 18 residues in the CDR3. Germline CDR1 and CDR2: LGHDT and YNNKEL (reference sequence). V was pared by 1 base and J by 17 bases, with 32 bases between. The CDR3 sequence: CASSQVLTGIGTGELLFF. CDR3 sequence (DNA): TGTGCCAGCAGCCAAGTATTAACGGGGATCGGCACCGGGGAGCTGCTTTTTTTT.

This chain links TRBV9 with TRBJ2-5; the D gene is possibly TRBD2 (6 bases). This CDR3 has 18 amino acids. The V end lost 4 bases, the J end lost 5 bases, and 27 bases lay between the germline ends. The V gene's germline CDR1 is SGDLS and CDR2 YYNGEE. The CDR3 sequence is CASSPRDGGAAEGETQYF. The DNA for the CDR3 is TGTGCCAGCAGCCCCCGGGACGGAGGAGCGGCGGAGGGGGAGACCCAGTACTTC.

This clonotype was picked up many times. This chain uses TRBV16 with TRBJ1-1; no clear D gene. V was clipped by 4 bases and J by 3 bases, with 9 bases between them. Germline V CDR1 and CDR2: KGHSY, FQNENV. This CDR3 region has 13 residues. The CDR3 DNA sequence: TGTGCCAGCAGCCCCAACGGGGACACTGAAGCTTTCTTT. Protein product: CASSPNGDTEAFF.